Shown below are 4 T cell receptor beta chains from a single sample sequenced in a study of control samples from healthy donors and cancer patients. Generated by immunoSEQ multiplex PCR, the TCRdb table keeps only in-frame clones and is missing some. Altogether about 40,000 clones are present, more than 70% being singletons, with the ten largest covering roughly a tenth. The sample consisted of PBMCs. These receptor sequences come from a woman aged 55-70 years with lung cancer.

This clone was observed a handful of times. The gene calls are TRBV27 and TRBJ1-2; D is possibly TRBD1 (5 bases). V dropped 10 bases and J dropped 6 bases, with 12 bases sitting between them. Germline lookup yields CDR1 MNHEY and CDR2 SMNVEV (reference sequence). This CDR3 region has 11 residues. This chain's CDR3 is CAIFTRDGYTF. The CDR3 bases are TGTGCCATCTTTACCAGGGATGGCTACACCTTC.

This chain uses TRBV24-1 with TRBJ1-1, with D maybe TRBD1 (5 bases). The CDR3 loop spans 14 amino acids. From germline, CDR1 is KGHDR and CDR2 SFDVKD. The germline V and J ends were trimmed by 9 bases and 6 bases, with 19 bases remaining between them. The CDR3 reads CATAGKGFDAEAFF. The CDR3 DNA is TGTGCCACCGCGGGGAAGGGGTTTGACGCTGAAGCTTTCTTT.

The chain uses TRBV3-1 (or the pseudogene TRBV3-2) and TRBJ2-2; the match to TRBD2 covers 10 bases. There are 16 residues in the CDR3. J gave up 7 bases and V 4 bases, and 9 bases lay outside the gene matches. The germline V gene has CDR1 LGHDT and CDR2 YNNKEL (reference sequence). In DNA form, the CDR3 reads TGTGCCAGCAGCCCTTGGACTAGCGGAGATTACGGGGAGCTGTTTTTT. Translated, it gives CASSPWTSGDYGELFF.

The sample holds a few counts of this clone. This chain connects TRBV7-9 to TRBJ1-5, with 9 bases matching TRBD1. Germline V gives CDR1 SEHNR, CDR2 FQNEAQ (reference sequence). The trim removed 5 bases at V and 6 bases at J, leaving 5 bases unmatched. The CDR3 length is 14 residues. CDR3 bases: TGTGCCAGCAGCGCCACAGGGGGCATTCAGCCCCAGCATTTT. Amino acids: CASSATGGIQPQHF. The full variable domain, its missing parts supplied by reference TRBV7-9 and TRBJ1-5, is DTGVSQNPRHKITKRGQNVTFRCDPISEHNRLYWYRQTLGQGPEFLTYFQNEAQLEKSRLLSDRFSAERPKGSFSTLEIQRTEQGDSAMYLCASSATGGIQPQHFGDGTRLSIL.